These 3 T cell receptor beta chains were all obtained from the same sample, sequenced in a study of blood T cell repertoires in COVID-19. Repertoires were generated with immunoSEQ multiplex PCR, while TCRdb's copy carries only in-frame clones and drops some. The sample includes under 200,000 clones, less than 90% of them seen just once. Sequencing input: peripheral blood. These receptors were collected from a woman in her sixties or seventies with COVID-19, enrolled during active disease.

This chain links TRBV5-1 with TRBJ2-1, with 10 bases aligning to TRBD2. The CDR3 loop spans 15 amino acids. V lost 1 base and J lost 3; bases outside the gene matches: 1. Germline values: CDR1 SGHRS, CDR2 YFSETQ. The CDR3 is CASSLTSGDYNEQFF. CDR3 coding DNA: TGCGCCAGCAGCTTGACTAGCGGGGACTACAATGAGCAGTTCTTC.

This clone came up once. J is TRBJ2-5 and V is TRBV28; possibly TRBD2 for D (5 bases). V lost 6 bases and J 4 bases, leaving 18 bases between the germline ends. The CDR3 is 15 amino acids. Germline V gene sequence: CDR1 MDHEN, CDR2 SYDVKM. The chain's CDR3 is CASSNPPGISETQYF. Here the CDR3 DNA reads TGTGCCAGCAGCAACCCTCCCGGGATTTCAGAGACCCAGTACTTC.

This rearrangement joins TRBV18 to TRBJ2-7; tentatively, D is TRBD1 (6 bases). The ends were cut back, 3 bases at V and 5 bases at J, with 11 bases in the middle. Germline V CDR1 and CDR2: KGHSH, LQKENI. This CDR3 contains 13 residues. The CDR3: CASSPNRANEQYV. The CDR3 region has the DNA TGTGCCAGCTCACCGAACAGGGCGAACGAGCAGTACGTC.